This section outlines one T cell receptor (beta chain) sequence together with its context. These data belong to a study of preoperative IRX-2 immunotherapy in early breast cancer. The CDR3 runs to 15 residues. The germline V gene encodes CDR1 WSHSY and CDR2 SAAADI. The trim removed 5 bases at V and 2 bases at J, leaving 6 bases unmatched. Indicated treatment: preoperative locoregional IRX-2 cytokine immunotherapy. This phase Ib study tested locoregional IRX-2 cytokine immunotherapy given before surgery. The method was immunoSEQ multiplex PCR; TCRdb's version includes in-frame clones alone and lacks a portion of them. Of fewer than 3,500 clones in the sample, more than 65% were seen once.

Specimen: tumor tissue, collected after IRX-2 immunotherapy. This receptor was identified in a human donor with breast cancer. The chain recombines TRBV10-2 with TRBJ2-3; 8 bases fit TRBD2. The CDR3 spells CASSTWTSPTDTQYF. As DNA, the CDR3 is TGCGCCAGCAGTACCTGGACTAGCCCCACAGATACGCAGTATTTT.